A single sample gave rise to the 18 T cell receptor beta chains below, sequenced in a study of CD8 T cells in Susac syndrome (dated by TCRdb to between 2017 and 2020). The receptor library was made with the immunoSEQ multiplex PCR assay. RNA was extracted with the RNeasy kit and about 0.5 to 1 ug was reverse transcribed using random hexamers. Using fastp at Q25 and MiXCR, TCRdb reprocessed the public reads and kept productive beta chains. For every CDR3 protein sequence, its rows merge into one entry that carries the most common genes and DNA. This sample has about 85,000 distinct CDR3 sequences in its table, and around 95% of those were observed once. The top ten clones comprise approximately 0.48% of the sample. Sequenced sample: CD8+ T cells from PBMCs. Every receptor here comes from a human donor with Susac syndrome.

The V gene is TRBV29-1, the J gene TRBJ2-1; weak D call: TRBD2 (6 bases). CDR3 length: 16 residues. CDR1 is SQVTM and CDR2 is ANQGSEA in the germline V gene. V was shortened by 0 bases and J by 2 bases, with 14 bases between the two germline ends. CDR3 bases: TGCAGCGTTGAAGATTACGCTAGCGCGGCCTACAATGAGCAGTTCTTC. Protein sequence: CSVEDYASAAYNEQFF.

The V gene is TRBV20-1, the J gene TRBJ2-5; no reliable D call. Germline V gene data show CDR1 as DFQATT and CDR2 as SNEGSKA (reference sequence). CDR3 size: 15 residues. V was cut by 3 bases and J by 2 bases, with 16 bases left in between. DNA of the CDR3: TGCAGTGCTAGTTCTTCCGGCACACCTCAAGAGACCCAGTACTTC. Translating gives CSASSSGTPQETQYF.

In DNA form, the CDR3 reads TGTGCCAGCAGCGTTCTAGCGTCGAGCACAGATACGCAGTATTTT. This translates into CASSVLASSTDTQYF. The J gene is TRBJ2-3, the V gene TRBV9; weak D call: TRBD2 (6 bases). The ends were cut back, 2 bases at V and 0 bases at J, with 10 bases in the middle. CDR3 length: 15 residues. Per germline, CDR1 SGDLS and CDR2 YYNGEE.

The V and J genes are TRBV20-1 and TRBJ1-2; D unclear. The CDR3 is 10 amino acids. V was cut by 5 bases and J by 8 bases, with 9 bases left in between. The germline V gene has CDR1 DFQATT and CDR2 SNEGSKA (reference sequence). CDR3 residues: CSAPGNGYTF. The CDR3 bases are TGCAGTGCTCCCGGGAACGGCTACACCTTC.

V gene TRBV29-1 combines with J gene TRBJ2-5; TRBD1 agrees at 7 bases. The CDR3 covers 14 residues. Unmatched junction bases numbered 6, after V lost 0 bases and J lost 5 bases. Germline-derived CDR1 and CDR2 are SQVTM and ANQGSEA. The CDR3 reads CSVEDLGQPETQYF. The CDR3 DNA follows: TGCAGCGTTGAAGATCTGGGACAGCCCGAGACCCAGTACTTC. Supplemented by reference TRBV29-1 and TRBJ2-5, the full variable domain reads SAVISQKPSRDICQRGTSLTIQCQVDSQVTMMFWYRQQPGQSLTLIATANQGSEATYESGFVIDKFPISRPNLTFSTLTVSNMSPEDSSIYLCSVEDLGQPETQYFGPGTRLLVL.

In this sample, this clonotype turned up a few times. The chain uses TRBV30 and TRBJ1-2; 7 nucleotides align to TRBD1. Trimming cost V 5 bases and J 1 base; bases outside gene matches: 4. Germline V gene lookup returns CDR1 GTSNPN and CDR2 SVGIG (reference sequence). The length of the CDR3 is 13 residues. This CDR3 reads CAWETGDNYGYTF. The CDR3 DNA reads TGTGCCTGGGAAACAGGGGATAACTATGGCTACACCTTC.

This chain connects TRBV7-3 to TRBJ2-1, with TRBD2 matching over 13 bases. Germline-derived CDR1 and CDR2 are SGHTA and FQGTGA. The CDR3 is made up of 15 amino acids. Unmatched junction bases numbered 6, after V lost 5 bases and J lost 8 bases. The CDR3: CASSLLAGGLDEQFF. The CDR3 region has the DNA TGTGCCAGCAGCCTACTAGCGGGAGGGCTAGATGAGCAGTTCTTC.

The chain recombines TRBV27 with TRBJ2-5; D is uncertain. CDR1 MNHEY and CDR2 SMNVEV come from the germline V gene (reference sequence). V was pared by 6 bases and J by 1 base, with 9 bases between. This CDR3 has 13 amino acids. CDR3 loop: CASSWTAQETQYF. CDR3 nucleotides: TGTGCCAGCAGCTGGACGGCCCAAGAGACCCAGTACTTC.

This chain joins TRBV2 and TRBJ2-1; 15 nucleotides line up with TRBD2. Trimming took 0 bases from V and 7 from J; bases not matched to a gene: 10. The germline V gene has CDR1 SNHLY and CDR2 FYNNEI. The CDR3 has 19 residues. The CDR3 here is CASSEAPWTGTSGGNEQFF. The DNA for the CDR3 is TGTGCCAGCAGTGAAGCGCCCTGGACCGGGACTAGCGGGGGGAATGAGCAGTTCTTC.

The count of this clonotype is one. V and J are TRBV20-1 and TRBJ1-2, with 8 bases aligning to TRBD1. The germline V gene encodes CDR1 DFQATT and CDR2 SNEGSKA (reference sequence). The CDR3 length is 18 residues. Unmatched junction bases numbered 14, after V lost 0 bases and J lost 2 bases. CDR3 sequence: CSARDGGQVSPLNYGYTF. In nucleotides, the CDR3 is TGCAGTGCTAGAGATGGGGGACAGGTCTCCCCACTAAACTATGGCTACACCTTC.

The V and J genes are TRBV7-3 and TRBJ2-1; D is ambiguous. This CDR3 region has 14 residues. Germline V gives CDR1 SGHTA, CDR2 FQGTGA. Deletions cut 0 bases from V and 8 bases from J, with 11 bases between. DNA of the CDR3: TGTGCCAGCAGCTTAACCCTAGACTGGGATGAGCAGTTCTTC. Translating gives CASSLTLDWDEQFF.

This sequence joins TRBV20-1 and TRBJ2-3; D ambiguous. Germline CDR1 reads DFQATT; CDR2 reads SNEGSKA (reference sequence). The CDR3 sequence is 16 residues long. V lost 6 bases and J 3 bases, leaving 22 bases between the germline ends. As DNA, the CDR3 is TGCAGTGCCGGAAAATCAGACGGCGGCCATACAGATACGCAGTATTTT. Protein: CSAGKSDGGHTDTQYF.

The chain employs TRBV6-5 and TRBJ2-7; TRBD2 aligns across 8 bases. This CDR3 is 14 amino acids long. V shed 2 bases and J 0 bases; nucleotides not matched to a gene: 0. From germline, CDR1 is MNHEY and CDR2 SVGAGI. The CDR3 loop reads CASSYGTSSYEQYF. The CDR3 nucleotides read TGTGCCAGCAGTTACGGGACTAGCTCCTACGAGCAGTACTTC.

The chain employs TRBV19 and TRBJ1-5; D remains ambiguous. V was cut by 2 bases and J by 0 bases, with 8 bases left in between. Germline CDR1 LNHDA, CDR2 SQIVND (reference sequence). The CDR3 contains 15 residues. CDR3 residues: CASSILAGSNQPQHF. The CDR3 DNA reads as TGTGCCAGTAGTATACTGGCGGGTAGCAATCAGCCCCAGCATTTT.

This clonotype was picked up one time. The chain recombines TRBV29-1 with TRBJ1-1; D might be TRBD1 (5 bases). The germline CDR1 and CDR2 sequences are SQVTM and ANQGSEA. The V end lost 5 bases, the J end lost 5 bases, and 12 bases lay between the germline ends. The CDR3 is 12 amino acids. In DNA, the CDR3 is TGCAGCGTTCAAGGGGCGCCAACTGAAGCTTTCTTT. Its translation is CSVQGAPTEAFF.

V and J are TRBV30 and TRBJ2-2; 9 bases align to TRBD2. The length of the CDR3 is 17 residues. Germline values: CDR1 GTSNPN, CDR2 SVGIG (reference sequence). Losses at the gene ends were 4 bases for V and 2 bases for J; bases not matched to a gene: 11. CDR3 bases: TGTGCCTGGACCACACGGTTAGCGGGAGACAACACCGGGGAGCTGTTTTTT. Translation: CAWTTRLAGDNTGELFF.

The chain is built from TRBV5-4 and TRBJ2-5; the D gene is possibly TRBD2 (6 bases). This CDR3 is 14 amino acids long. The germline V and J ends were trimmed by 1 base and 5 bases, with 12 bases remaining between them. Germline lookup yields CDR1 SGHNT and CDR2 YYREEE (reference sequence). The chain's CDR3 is CASSLMEGRETQYF. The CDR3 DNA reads TGTGCCAGCAGCTTGATGGAGGGGCGGGAGACCCAGTACTTC.

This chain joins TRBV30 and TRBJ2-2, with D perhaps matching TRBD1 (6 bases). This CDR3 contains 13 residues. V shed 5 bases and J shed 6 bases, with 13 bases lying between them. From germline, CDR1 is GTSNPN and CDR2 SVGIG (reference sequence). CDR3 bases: TGTGCCTGGGAGGACAGCCTCCCCGGGGAGCTGTTTTTT. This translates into CAWEDSLPGELFF. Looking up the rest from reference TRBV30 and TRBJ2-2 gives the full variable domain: SQTIHQWPATLVQPVGSPLSLECTVEGTSNPNLYWYRQAAGRGLQLLFYSVGIGQISSEVPQNLSASRPQDRQFILSSKKLLLSDSGFYLCAWEDSLPGELFFGEGSRLTVL.